The T cell receptor beta chain described here comes from a study of technical replicates of blood from a few donors. The CDR3 extends over 13 amino acids. Germline assignment: CDR1 SGHVS and CDR2 FQNEAQ. The ends were cut back, 8 bases at V and 0 bases at J, with 10 bases in the middle. This table comes from immunoSEQ multiplex PCR, and its TCRdb copy is limited to in-frame clones, with some not included. This sample carries just under 85,000 clones, approximately 90% of them seen once, and the ten largest clones take over 0.2%. The sample was T cells isolated from PBMCs. This rearrangement joins TRBV7-8 to TRBJ2-5, with a possible D match to TRBD2 (6 bases). This TCR was sampled from a human donor in good health. In DNA form, the CDR3 reads TGTGCCAGCTTAGGAGGGTACCAAGAGACCCAGTACTTC. Amino acid sequence: CASLGGYQETQYF.